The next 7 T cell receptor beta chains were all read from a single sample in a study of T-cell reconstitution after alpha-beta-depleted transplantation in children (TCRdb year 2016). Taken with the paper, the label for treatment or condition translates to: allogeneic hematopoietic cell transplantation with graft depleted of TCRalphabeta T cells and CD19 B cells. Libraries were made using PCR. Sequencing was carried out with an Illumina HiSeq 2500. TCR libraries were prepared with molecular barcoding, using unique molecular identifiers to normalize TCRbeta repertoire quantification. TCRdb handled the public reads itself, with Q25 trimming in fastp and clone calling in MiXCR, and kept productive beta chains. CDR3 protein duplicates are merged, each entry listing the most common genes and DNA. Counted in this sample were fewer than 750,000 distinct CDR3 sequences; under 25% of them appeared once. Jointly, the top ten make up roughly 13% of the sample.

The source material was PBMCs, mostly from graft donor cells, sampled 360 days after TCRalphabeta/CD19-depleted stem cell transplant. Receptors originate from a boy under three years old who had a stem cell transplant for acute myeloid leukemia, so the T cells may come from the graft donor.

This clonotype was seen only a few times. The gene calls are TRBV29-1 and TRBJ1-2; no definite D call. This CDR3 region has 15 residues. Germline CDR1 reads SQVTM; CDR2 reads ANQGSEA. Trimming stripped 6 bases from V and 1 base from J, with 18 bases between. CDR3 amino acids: CSVPGGVSNNYGYTF. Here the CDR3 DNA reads TGCAGCGTACCTGGCGGGGTCTCCAATAACTATGGCTACACCTTC.

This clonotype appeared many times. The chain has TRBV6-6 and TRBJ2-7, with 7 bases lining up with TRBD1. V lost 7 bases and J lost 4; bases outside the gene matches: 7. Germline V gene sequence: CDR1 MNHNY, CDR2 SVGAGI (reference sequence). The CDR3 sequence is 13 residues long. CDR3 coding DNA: TGTGCCAGCATGGGCAGGGGACAGTACGAGCAGTACTTC. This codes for CASMGRGQYEQYF.

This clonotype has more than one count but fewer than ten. In DNA form, the CDR3 reads TGCAGTGCTAGTGGGCAGAAAGAGACCCAGTACTTC. Protein product: CSASGQKETQYF. This chain uses TRBV20-1 with TRBJ2-5; D remains ambiguous. The germline CDR1 and CDR2 sequences are DFQATT and SNEGSKA (reference sequence). V was shortened by 3 bases and J by 3 bases, with 8 bases between the two germline ends. This CDR3 spans 12 amino acids.

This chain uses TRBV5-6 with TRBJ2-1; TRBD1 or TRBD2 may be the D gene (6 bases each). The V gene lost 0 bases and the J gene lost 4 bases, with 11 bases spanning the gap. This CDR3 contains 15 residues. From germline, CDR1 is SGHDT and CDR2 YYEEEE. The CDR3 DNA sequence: TGTGCCAGCAGCTTGGCAGGGGAGGAATACAATGAGCAGTTCTTC. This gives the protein CASSLAGEEYNEQFF.

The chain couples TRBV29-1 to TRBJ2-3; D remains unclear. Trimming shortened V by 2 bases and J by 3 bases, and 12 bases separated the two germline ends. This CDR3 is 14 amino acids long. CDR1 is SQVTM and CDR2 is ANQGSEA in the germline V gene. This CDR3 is CSVELPVGTDTQYF. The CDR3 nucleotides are TGCAGCGTTGAATTGCCCGTCGGGACAGATACGCAGTATTTT.

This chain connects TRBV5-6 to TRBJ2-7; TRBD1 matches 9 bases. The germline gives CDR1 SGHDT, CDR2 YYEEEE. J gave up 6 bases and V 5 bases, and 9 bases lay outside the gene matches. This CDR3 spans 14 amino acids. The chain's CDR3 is CASRNRGLATEQYV. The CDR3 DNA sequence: TGTGCCAGCAGAAACAGGGGGCTTGCTACCGAGCAGTACGTC.

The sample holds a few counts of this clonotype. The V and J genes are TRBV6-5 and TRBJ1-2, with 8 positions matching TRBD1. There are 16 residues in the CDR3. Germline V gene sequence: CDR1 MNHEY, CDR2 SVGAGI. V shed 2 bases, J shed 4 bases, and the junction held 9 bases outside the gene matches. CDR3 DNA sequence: TGTGCCAGCAGTTACACAGGGGGGGGTAGAGGCTATGGCTACACCTTC. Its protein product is CASSYTGGGRGYGYTF.